The sample holds a few counts of the clone carrying this T cell receptor beta chain. The data stem from a study of blood T cells in healthy people across ages. PCR was performed a second time for roughly 7 to 12 cycles using a sample-barcoded 5' primer and a J-beta primer mix. Template switching added a 12-random-nucleotide identifier to every cDNA molecule. TCRdb processed the 5' RACE reads anew with MiXCR; each CDR3 protein has one entry. The sample holds roughly 500,000 distinct CDR3 sequences; 25% to 30% are singletons and the top ten take approximately 17%. Trimming cost V 3 bases and J 2 bases, with 6 bases left between them. The CDR3 totals 13 residues.

The sequenced material came from blood. The chain couples TRBV12-3 or TRBV12-4 to TRBJ2-3; D uncertain. This TCR derives from an older woman in good health. The CDR3 coding sequence is TGTGCCAGCAGTTTCCGGAACACAGATACGCAGTATTTT. This gives the protein CASSFRNTDTQYF.